Following are 23 T cell receptor beta chains from one sample sequenced in a study of blood T cell repertoires in COVID-19. Repertoires were generated with immunoSEQ multiplex PCR, while TCRdb's copy carries only in-frame clones and drops some. This repertoire shows about 210,000 clones, 65% to 85% found once; its top ten account for about 7.4%. The sequenced sample consisted of peripheral blood. The receptors were sampled from a woman aged 45-65 years with acute or convalescent COVID-19.

This clone has just one count. The chain is built from TRBV30 and TRBJ2-3, with a weak D call TRBD2 (6 bases). Germline loops: CDR1 GTSNPN, CDR2 SVGIG (reference sequence). There are 16 residues in the CDR3. V was pared by 4 bases and J by 0 bases, with 17 bases between. CDR3 protein: CAWTLGRGFSTDTQYF. In DNA form, the CDR3 reads TGTGCCTGGACACTAGGGCGGGGATTCAGCACAGATACGCAGTATTTT.

The DNA for the CDR3 is TGTGCCAGCAGTCCAGGGGGCCACACTGAAGCTTTCTTT. Its protein product is CASSPGGHTEAFF. The chain joins TRBV6-5 to TRBJ1-1, with 8 nucleotides matching TRBD1. Looked up from germline, CDR1 is MNHEY and CDR2 is SVGAGI. The CDR3 loop spans 13 amino acids. Trimming cost V 5 bases and J 3 bases; bases outside gene matches: 2.

This chain connects TRBV28 to TRBJ2-7; 8 bases are a match to TRBD2. The CDR3 totals 13 residues. V shed 8 bases and J 5 bases; nucleotides not matched to a gene: 8. Germline V gene sequence: CDR1 MDHEN, CDR2 SYDVKM. The CDR3 nucleotides read TGTGCCAGCCGGGAGGGCCAAGAAAACGAGCAGTACTTC. This encodes CASREGQENEQYF.

The chain recombines TRBV7-3 with TRBJ2-7, with 10 positions matching TRBD1. Trimming at V came to 4 bases and at J to 6 bases, leaving 6 bases not matched to a gene. Per germline, CDR1 SGHTA and CDR2 FQGTGA. There are 14 residues in the CDR3. In DNA form, the CDR3 reads TGTGCCAGCAGCTCGACAGGGGGCAAAGGCGAGCAGTACTTC. Translating gives CASSSTGGKGEQYF.

The chain joins TRBV18 to TRBJ2-7, with 9 bases matching TRBD2. The CDR3 length is 14 residues. CDR1 and CDR2 (germline): KGHSH, LQKENI. V shed 2 bases and J 4 bases; nucleotides not matched to a gene: 3. CDR3: CASSPTSGLYEQYF. DNA of the CDR3: TGTGCCAGCTCACCAACTAGCGGGCTTTACGAGCAGTACTTC.

The sample holds one count of this clone. This rearrangement joins TRBV6-5 to TRBJ2-7; possible D gene TRBD2, 6 bases. The CDR3 has 15 residues. Between the trimmed V and J ends, which lost 6 bases and 0 bases, there was a span of 15 bases. Germline CDR1 is MNHEY and CDR2 is SVGAGI. This CDR3 reads CASSYRGTDSYEQYF. In DNA form, the CDR3 reads TGTGCCAGCAGCTACCGCGGGACGGACTCCTACGAGCAGTACTTC.

The chain has TRBV6-6 and TRBJ2-1; D might be TRBD2 (6 bases). The V end was cut by 6 bases, the J end by 4 bases, with 10 bases between. This CDR3 comprises 13 residues. The V gene's germline CDR1 is MNHNY and CDR2 SVGAGI (reference sequence). CDR3 amino acids: CASSSGLYNEQFF. The CDR3, as DNA: TGTGCCAGCAGCTCCGGACTATACAATGAGCAGTTCTTC.

The V and J genes are TRBV2 and TRBJ2-7; no definite D call. The CDR3 has 15 residues. Trimming took 3 bases from V and 0 from J, leaving 12 bases between them. Germline lookup yields CDR1 SNHLY and CDR2 FYNNEI. The CDR3 nucleotides read TGTGCCAGCAGTGACCCGACGGGTGTCTCCTACGAGCAGTACTTC. The encoded protein is CASSDPTGVSYEQYF.

CDR3: CASRQGPLYEQYF. The CDR3 DNA follows: TGTGCCAGCAGACAGGGACCTCTTTACGAGCAGTACTTC. This rearrangement joins TRBV6-5 to TRBJ2-7, with D tentatively TRBD1 (6 bases). V lost 6 bases to trimming and J lost 4 bases, with 13 bases between them. The CDR3 contains 13 residues. The V gene's germline CDR1 is MNHEY and CDR2 SVGAGI.

The rearrangement joins TRBV7-2 to TRBJ2-1, with 9 bases fitting TRBD2. The CDR3 is made up of 15 amino acids. Losses at the gene ends were 6 bases for V and 4 bases for J; bases not matched to a gene: 7. Germline-derived CDR1 and CDR2 are SGHTA and FQGNSA. The CDR3 is CASRGSGGDYNEQFF. CDR3 nucleotides: TGTGCCAGCAGGGGTAGCGGGGGAGATTACAATGAGCAGTTCTTC.

V is TRBV10-2 and J is TRBJ1-2; TRBD1 agrees at 9 bases. Germline CDR1 and CDR2: WSHSY and SAAADI. V dropped 4 bases and J dropped 6; count of bases not matched to a gene: 3. This CDR3 spans 13 amino acids. The CDR3 sequence is CASSGTGVDGYTF. The CDR3 bases are TGCGCCAGCAGTGGGACAGGGGTCGATGGCTACACCTTC.

The chain has TRBV10-3 and TRBJ1-1, with D perhaps TRBD1 (6 bases). CDR1 and CDR2 (germline): ENHRY, SYGVKD. V was trimmed by 0 bases and J by 6 bases, leaving 17 bases between them. The CDR3 contains 16 residues. The CDR3 sequence is CAISESTQGLKAEAFF. The CDR3 DNA is TGTGCCATCAGTGAGTCGACTCAGGGGCTCAAGGCTGAAGCTTTCTTT.

The V gene is TRBV11-2, the J gene TRBJ2-1, with D maybe TRBD1 (5 bases). The ends were cut back, 0 bases at V and 3 bases at J, with 12 bases in the middle. CDR1 SGHAT and CDR2 FQNNGV come from the germline V gene. This CDR3 has 16 amino acids. In DNA form, the CDR3 reads TGTGCCAGCAGCTTAGATCTGGGAAGGGGCTACAATGAGCAGTTCTTC. Translation gives CASSLDLGRGYNEQFF.

The sample holds a few counts of this clone. This chain uses TRBV6-4 with TRBJ2-7; TRBD1 matches at 7 bases. Germline trimming cut 6 bases from V and 4 bases from J; bases unmatched to any gene: 6. This CDR3 is built from 13 residues. Germline CDR1 is MRHNA and CDR2 is SNTAGT. In DNA form, the CDR3 reads TGTGCCAGCAGCCAAAGCAGGGGGTACGAGCAGTACTTC. Translation gives CASSQSRGYEQYF.

The rearrangement joins TRBV20-1 to TRBJ1-1; D is uncertain. CDR3 length: 11 residues. V lost 0 bases and J lost 8, with 7 bases in between. In germline, CDR1 is DFQATT, CDR2 SNEGSKA (reference sequence). CDR3: CSARDQREAFF. In nucleotides, the CDR3 is TGCAGTGCTAGAGATCAGCGAGAAGCTTTCTTT.

For the CDR3, the DNA is TGTGCCAGCAGCCAAGTGGGACTAGCGGGAGATACGCAGTATTTT. It codes for CASSQVGLAGDTQYF. This chain uses TRBV3-1 (or the pseudogene TRBV3-2) with TRBJ2-3; 12 positions match TRBD2. CDR1 and CDR2 (germline): LGHDT, YNNKEL (reference sequence). The CDR3 spans 15 residues. The junction had 1 base not matched to a gene; V was cut back by 1 base and J by 5 bases.

The V gene is TRBV10-3, the J gene TRBJ1-1; TRBD1 matches at 8 bases. Germline V gives CDR1 ENHRY, CDR2 SYGVKD. With V trimmed by 10 bases and J by 5 bases, 6 bases remained unmatched. The CDR3 totals 12 residues. The CDR3 nucleotides read TGTGCCAACGGACAGGGAGGTACTGAAGCTTTCTTT. Translated: CANGQGGTEAFF.

The chain joins TRBV6-6 to TRBJ1-5, with a possible D match to TRBD1 (5 bases). The ends were cut back, 6 bases at V and 0 bases at J, with 12 bases in the middle. Germline V lookup: CDR1 MNHNY, CDR2 SVGAGI (reference sequence). The CDR3 is made up of 15 amino acids. The chain's CDR3 is CASSPTGNSNQPQHF. The CDR3 nucleotides read TGTGCCAGCAGCCCCACAGGAAATAGCAATCAGCCCCAGCATTTT.

This clone has just a few counts. The chain employs TRBV5-1 and TRBJ1-4, with 9 bases matching TRBD1. Germline CDR1 and CDR2: SGHRS and YFSETQ. The CDR3 consists of 15 residues. Unmatched junction bases numbered 11, after V lost 6 bases and J lost 8 bases. The CDR3 bases are TGCGCCAGCAACCCGGGACAGGGAATTCGAGAAAAACTGTTTTTT. This encodes CASNPGQGIREKLFF.

The chain employs TRBV2 and TRBJ2-5, with D possibly being TRBD2 (6 bases). CDR1 and CDR2 (germline): SNHLY, FYNNEI. The V and J ends lost 4 bases and 1 base respectively, with 13 bases between them. The CDR3 is 15 amino acids. CDR3 sequence reads: CASSGGRSIQETQYF. The CDR3 nucleotides read TGTGCCAGCAGTGGAGGGAGGAGCATCCAAGAGACCCAGTACTTC.

This rearrangement joins TRBV11-2 to TRBJ2-7; D gene ambiguous. Germline V lookup: CDR1 SGHAT, CDR2 FQNNGV. CDR3 length: 12 amino acids. Trimming removed 0 bases from V and 6 bases from J, with 6 bases in between. CDR3 residues: CASSLDQSEQYF. In DNA, the CDR3 is TGTGCCAGCAGCTTAGATCAATCCGAGCAGTACTTC. The full variable domain, in which reference TRBV11-2 and TRBJ2-7 provide the parts outside the CDR3, is EAGVAQSPRYKIIEKRQSVAFWCNPISGHATLYWYQQILGQGPKLLIQFQNNGVVDDSQLPKDRFSAERLKGVDSTLKIQPAKLEDSAVYLCASSLDQSEQYFGPGTRLTVT.

The J gene is TRBJ1-1, the V gene TRBV7-2, with TRBD1 identical over 10 bases. Per germline, CDR1 SGHTA and CDR2 FQGNSA. Germline trimming cut 4 bases from V and 6 bases from J; bases unmatched to any gene: 8. The CDR3 sequence is 15 residues long. The CDR3 here is CASSSETGGMAEAFF. The CDR3 nucleotides are TGTGCCAGCAGCTCGGAGACAGGGGGCATGGCTGAAGCTTTCTTT.

The table lists this clone with a count of one. The genes are TRBV30 and TRBJ2-1, with 10 bases matching TRBD2. Germline lookup yields CDR1 GTSNPN and CDR2 SVGIG (reference sequence). This CDR3 has 13 residues. With 5 bases clipped from V and 4 bases from J, the junction kept 2 bases outside the gene matches. DNA for the CDR3: TGTGCCTGGGCTAGCGGGAGTTACAATGAGCAGTTCTTC. It translates to CAWASGSYNEQFF.